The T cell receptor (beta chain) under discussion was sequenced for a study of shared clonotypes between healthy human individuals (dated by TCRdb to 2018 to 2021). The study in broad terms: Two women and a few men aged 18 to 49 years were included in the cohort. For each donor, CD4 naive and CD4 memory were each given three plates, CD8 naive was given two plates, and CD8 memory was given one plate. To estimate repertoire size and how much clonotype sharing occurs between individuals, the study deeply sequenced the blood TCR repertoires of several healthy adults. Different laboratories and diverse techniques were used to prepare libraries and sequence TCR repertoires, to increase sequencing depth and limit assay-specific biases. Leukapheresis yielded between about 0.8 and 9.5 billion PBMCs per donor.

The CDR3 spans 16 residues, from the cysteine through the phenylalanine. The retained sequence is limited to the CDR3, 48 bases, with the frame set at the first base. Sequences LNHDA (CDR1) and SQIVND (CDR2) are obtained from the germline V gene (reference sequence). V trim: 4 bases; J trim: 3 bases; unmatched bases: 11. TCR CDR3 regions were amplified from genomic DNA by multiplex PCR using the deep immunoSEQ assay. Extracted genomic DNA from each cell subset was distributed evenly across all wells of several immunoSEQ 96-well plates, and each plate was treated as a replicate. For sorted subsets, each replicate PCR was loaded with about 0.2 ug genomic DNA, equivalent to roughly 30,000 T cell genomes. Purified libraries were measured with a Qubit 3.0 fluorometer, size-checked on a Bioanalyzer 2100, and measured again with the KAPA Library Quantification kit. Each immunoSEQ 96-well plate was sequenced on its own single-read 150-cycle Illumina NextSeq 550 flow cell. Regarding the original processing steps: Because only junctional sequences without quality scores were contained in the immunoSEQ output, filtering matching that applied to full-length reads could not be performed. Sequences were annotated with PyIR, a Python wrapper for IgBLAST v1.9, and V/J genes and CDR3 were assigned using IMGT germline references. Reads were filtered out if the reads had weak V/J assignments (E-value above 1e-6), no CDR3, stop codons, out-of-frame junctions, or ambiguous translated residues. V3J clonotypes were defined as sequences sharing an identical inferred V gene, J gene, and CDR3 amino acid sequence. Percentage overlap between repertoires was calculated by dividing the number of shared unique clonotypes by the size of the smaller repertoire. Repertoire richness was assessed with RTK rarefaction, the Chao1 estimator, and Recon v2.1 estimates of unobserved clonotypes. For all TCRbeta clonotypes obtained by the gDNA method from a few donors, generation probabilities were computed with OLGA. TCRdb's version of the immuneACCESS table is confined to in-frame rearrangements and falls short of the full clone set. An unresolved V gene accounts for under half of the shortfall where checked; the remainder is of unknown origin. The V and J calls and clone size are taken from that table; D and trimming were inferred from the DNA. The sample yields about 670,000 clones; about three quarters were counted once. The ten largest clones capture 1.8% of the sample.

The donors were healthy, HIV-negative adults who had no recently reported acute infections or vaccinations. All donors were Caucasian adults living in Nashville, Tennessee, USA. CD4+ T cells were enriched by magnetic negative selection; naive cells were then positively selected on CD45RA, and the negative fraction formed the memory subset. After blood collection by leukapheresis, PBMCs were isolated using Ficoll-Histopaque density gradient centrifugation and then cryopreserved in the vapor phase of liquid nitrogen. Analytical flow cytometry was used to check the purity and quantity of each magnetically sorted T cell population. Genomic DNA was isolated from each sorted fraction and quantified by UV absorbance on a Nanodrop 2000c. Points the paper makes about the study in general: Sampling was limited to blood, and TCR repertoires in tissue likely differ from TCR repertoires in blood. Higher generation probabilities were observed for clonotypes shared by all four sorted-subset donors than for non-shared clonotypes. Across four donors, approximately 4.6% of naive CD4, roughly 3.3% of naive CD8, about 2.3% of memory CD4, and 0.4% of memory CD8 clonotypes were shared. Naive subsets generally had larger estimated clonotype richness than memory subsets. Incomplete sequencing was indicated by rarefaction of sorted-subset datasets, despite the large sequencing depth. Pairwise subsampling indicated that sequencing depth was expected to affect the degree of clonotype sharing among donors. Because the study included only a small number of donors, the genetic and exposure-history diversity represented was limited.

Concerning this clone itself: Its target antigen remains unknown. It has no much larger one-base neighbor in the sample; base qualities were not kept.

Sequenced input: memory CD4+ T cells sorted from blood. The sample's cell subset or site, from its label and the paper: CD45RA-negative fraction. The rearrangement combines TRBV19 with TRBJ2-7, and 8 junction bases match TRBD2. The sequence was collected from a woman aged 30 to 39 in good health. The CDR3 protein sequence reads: CASSTSVGGARYEQYF. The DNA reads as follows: TGTGCCAGTAGTACCAGTGTCGGGGGGGCCCGCTACGAGCAGTACTTC.